The rows below give T cell receptor beta chains drawn from one sample of a study of CD8 T cells in Susac syndrome. TCRdb fed the immunoSEQ multiplex PCR reads into MiXCR, producing one record per CDR3 protein. The repertoire holds fewer than 140,000 distinct CDR3 sequences, approximately 95% seen once, with about 0.41% in the top ten. The sample taken for sequencing was CD8+ T cells from PBMCs. Receptor source: a human donor with Susac syndrome. CDR3s include the opening cysteine and the closing phenylalanine or tryptophan.

V	CDR3
TRBV12-3/TRBV12-4	CASSARPGGADEQFF
TRBV3-1	CASSQENRDDTGELFF
TRBV9	CASSVDGLRTDTQYF
TRBV19	CASSIYGTAAYEQYF
TRBV2	CASTPGLPVHEQYF
TRBV6-2/TRBV6-3	CASSPDYDRGNEQFF
TRBV20-1	CSALIDTLNTEAFF
TRBV9	CASSVGGQTYEQYF
TRBV11-3	CASSSLRSSGELFF
TRBV11-2	CASSEGWTGRDTQYF
TRBV5-4	CASRPPGSNTEAFF